These 31 T cell receptor beta chains originate from one sample sequenced in a study of shared clonotypes between healthy human individuals. Produced via immunoSEQ multiplex PCR; TCRdb's table is partial and in-frame only. The profile shows 2.3 million or so clones, 85% to 95% of them singletons. The sample consisted of naive CD4+ T cells from PBMCs. Subset here: CD45RA+ positively selected. The receptors shown here come from a man younger than 30 in good health. Some clones in this sample may be carry-over from other donors' samples.

The chain couples TRBV13 to TRBJ1-3; TRBD1 is a possible D gene (5 bases). This CDR3 is 16 amino acids long. Between the trimmed V and J ends, which lost 5 bases and 0 bases, there was a span of 14 bases. From germline, CDR1 is PRHDT and CDR2 FYEKMQ (reference sequence). The CDR3 DNA follows: TGTGCCAGCAGCAAGCGGGACCGATCCTCTGGAAACACCATATATTTT. Translation gives CASSKRDRSSGNTIYF. Combining the CDR3 with reference TRBV13 and TRBJ1-3 gives the whole variable domain AAGVIQSPRHLIKEKRETATLKCYPIPRHDTVYWYQQGPGQDPQFLISFYEKMQSDKGSIPDRFSAQQFSDYHSELNMSSLELGDSALYFCASSKRDRSSGNTIYFGEGSWLTVV.

V usage is TRBV7-9 and J usage is TRBJ1-1, with D possibly matching TRBD1 (5 bases). The CDR3 is 15 residues long. V gave up 5 bases and J gave up 5 bases, with 18 bases separating them. Germline V lookup: CDR1 SEHNR, CDR2 FQNEAQ (reference sequence). CDR3 DNA sequence: TGTGCCAGCAGCCCAGTGGGGGGGTCCGTGACTGAAGCTTTCTTT. Residues: CASSPVGGSVTEAFF.

The V gene is TRBV28, the J gene TRBJ1-2, with D possibly TRBD1 on 6 matching bases. The CDR3 loop spans 14 amino acids. Germline loops: CDR1 MDHEN, CDR2 SYDVKM. Trimming shortened V by 2 bases and J by 4 bases, and 11 bases separated the two germline ends. The CDR3 sequence is CASSLGGPSYGYTF. The CDR3 DNA is TGTGCCAGCAGTTTAGGGGGGCCGTCCTATGGCTACACCTTC.

The CDR3 DNA sequence: TGCAGCGTTGAAACGCAGGCAGATACGCAGTATTTT. This codes for CSVETQADTQYF. The genes are TRBV29-1 and TRBJ2-3; no clear D. The germline V gene has CDR1 SQVTM and CDR2 ANQGSEA. The CDR3 spans 12 residues. Trimming pared 2 bases from V and 4 bases from J, leaving 7 bases between.

V gene TRBV7-9 combines with J gene TRBJ1-1, with a weak D call TRBD1 (6 bases). The V end lost 2 bases, the J end lost 3 bases, and 10 bases lay between the germline ends. This CDR3 comprises 14 residues. Germline V lookup: CDR1 SEHNR, CDR2 FQNEAQ (reference sequence). The CDR3 loop reads CASSLTGTYTEAFF. The DNA of the CDR3 is TGTGCCAGCAGCTTAACAGGGACGTACACTGAAGCTTTCTTT.

V and J are TRBV7-2 and TRBJ2-7, with 7 bases aligning to TRBD2. CDR3 length: 15 residues. CDR1 SGHTA and CDR2 FQGNSA come from the germline V gene. Germline trimming cut 6 bases from V and 2 bases from J; bases unmatched to any gene: 10. The CDR3 sequence is CASRQAGVPPYEQYF. The CDR3 nucleotides are TGTGCCAGCAGGCAGGCGGGAGTCCCCCCCTACGAGCAGTACTTC. Full variable domain (missing parts from reference TRBV7-2 and TRBJ2-7): GAGVSQSPSNKVTEKGKDVELRCDPISGHTALYWYRQSLGQGLEFLIYFQGNSAPDKSGLPSDRFSAERTGGSVSTLTIQRTQQEDSAVYLCASRQAGVPPYEQYFGPGTRLTVT.

With respect to this clone: The sample contains more than one DNA sequence encoding this CDR3. This chain uses TRBV28 with TRBJ1-1; D is uncertain. The V and J ends lost 2 bases and 5 bases respectively, with 6 bases between them. The V gene's germline CDR1 is MDHEN and CDR2 SYDVKM. This CDR3 has 12 residues. The CDR3 region has the DNA TGTGCCAGCAGTTTAACCGGGACTGAAGCTTTCTTT. Its translation: CASSLTGTEAFF.

This chain uses TRBV4-1 with TRBJ2-5; TRBD2 is a possible D gene (5 bases). Trimming stripped 1 base from V and 5 bases from J, with 14 bases between. CDR1 MGHRA and CDR2 YSYEKL come from the germline V gene. The CDR3 totals 15 residues. The CDR3 is CASSQGTDLIETQYF. CDR3 sequence (DNA): TGCGCCAGCAGCCAAGGGACTGACTTGATTGAGACCCAGTACTTC.

The rearrangement uses TRBV11-2 and TRBJ2-3; 7 positions agree with TRBD1. This CDR3 has 15 amino acids. CDR1 SGHAT and CDR2 FQNNGV come from the germline V gene. The V gene end was trimmed by 6 bases and the J gene end by 2 bases; junction bases not matched to a gene: 8. CDR3 residues: CASSPSGQPTDTQYF. The CDR3 DNA is TGTGCCAGCAGTCCCTCGGGACAGCCCACAGATACGCAGTATTTT.

This chain joins TRBV19 and TRBJ2-7; 12 nucleotides match TRBD2. The CDR3 extends over 13 amino acids. CDR1 is LNHDA, CDR2 SQIVND, per germline (reference sequence). The ends lost 8 bases at V and 3 bases at J; junction bases unmatched: 2. The CDR3 DNA follows: TGTGCCAGTGGACTAGCGGGACGCTACGAGCAGTACTTC. Translating gives CASGLAGRYEQYF.

The chain carries TRBV5-6 and TRBJ2-2, with TRBD1 as a possible D gene (6 bases). The CDR3 runs to 14 residues. V lost 0 bases to trimming and J lost 6 bases, with 9 bases between them. Per the germline V gene, CDR1 is SGHDT and CDR2 is YYEEEE. The CDR3 loop is CASSLGTASGELFF. CDR3 DNA sequence: TGTGCCAGCAGCTTGGGGACAGCTTCCGGGGAGCTGTTTTTT.

This clone was seen a single time. This chain uses TRBV18 with TRBJ2-7; D may be TRBD1 (6 bases). Germline loops: CDR1 KGHSH, CDR2 LQKENI. The CDR3 totals 13 residues. V was trimmed by 2 bases and J by 5 bases, leaving 10 bases between them. The CDR3 here is CASSPSGDHEQYF. Written as DNA, the CDR3 is TGTGCCAGCTCACCATCAGGGGACCACGAGCAGTACTTC.

V usage is TRBV7-9 and J usage is TRBJ1-2; D is unclear. The germline V gene encodes CDR1 SEHNR and CDR2 FQNEAQ (reference sequence). The V gene lost 5 bases and the J gene lost 2 bases, with 15 bases spanning the gap. This CDR3 region has 15 residues. CDR3 nucleotide sequence: TGTGCCAGCAGCCCCTACGGCGCGGAAAACTATGGCTACACCTTC. Protein product: CASSPYGAENYGYTF.

The rearrangement joins TRBV4-1 to TRBJ2-3; D is unresolved. From germline, CDR1 is MGHRA and CDR2 YSYEKL. The CDR3 is made up of 13 amino acids. V was clipped by 2 bases and J by 8 bases, with 11 bases between them. CDR3: CASSQLLSATQYF. In nucleotides, the CDR3 is TGCGCCAGCAGCCAATTGTTAAGTGCTACGCAGTATTTT.

This chain connects TRBV5-5 to TRBJ2-7; 7 bases agree with TRBD2. The CDR3 is made up of 15 amino acids. The germline CDR1 and CDR2 sequences are SGHKS and YYEKEE (reference sequence). With V trimmed by 0 bases and J by 2 bases, 5 bases remained unmatched. CDR3 protein: CASSLVEAGPYEQYF. CDR3 coding DNA: TGTGCCAGCAGCTTGGTGGAAGCGGGACCCTACGAGCAGTACTTC.

The V gene is TRBV9, the J gene TRBJ1-1; a weak D match, TRBD1 (6 bases). This CDR3 has 17 amino acids. V lost 4 bases, J lost 3 bases, and 22 bases lay in between. Germline V lookup: CDR1 SGDLS, CDR2 YYNGEE. The CDR3 loop reads CASSPTGGPGWYTEAFF. For the CDR3, the DNA is TGTGCCAGCAGCCCGACCGGGGGCCCAGGTTGGTACACTGAAGCTTTCTTT.

The V and J genes are TRBV28 and TRBJ1-5; possibly TRBD1 for D (5 bases). CDR3 length: 14 amino acids. V was cut by 8 bases and J by 4 bases, with 15 bases left in between. Germline CDR1 reads MDHEN; CDR2 reads SYDVKM. The CDR3 nucleotides are TGTGCCAGCTCAGGGCCCCGAAGGAATCAGCCCCAGCATTTT. It is translated as CASSGPRRNQPQHF.

The chain joins TRBV6-5 to TRBJ2-7, with 8 bases that match TRBD1. V dropped 6 bases and J dropped 4; count of bases not matched to a gene: 11. Germline V gives CDR1 MNHEY, CDR2 SVGAGI. This CDR3 region has 15 residues. CDR3: CASRRFKGQEYEQYF. CDR3 nucleotides: TGTGCCAGCAGGAGGTTCAAGGGACAGGAATACGAGCAGTACTTC.

CDR3 coding DNA: TGTGCCAGCAGTGAGAAATTACGCGCAAGCACAGATACGCAGTATTTT. Protein product: CASSEKLRASTDTQYF. The V gene is TRBV6-1, the J gene TRBJ2-3; no clear D. The CDR3 runs to 16 residues. V shed 3 bases and J shed 0 bases, with 13 bases lying between them. Germline V gene lookup returns CDR1 MNHNS and CDR2 SASEGT.

CDR3 bases: TGTGCCAGCCGGGACAGGGGGCAGGACACCATATATTTT. Residues: CASRDRGQDTIYF. The chain joins TRBV2 to TRBJ1-3; 12 bases are shared with TRBD1. This CDR3 comprises 13 residues. V was clipped by 8 bases and J by 8 bases; unmatched bases: 4. Germline CDR1 reads SNHLY; CDR2 reads FYNNEI.

This chain uses TRBV5-1 with TRBJ2-2, with D perhaps assigned TRBD1 or TRBD2 (6 bases each). CDR1 SGHRS and CDR2 YFSETQ come from the germline V gene. The CDR3 extends over 16 amino acids. The ends were cut back, 4 bases at V and 5 bases at J, with 18 bases in the middle. The CDR3 protein is CASSPFAGHFTGELFF. The CDR3 region has the DNA TGCGCCAGCAGCCCCTTTGCGGGACATTTTACCGGGGAGCTGTTTTTT.

The gene calls are TRBV29-1 and TRBJ2-1; TRBD1 matches at 9 bases. The length of the CDR3 is 14 residues. Germline V gives CDR1 SQVTM, CDR2 ANQGSEA. The trim removed 4 bases at V and 4 bases at J, leaving 5 bases unmatched. In DNA form, the CDR3 reads TGCAGCGTTGGCCGGGACAGGGAGTACAATGAGCAGTTCTTC. It yields the protein CSVGRDREYNEQFF.

This chain connects TRBV28 to TRBJ1-5; TRBD1 is a possible D gene (5 bases). The V end was cut by 4 bases, the J end by 5 bases, with 12 bases between. The CDR3 is 14 amino acids. Germline values: CDR1 MDHEN, CDR2 SYDVKM. CDR3 amino acids: CASSSFDSYQPQHF. For the CDR3, the DNA is TGTGCCAGCAGTTCCTTCGACAGCTATCAGCCCCAGCATTTT.

In its sample, this clone was seen once. The rearrangement uses TRBV7-8 and TRBJ1-3; 11 positions agree with TRBD1. Looked up from germline, CDR1 is SGHVS and CDR2 is FQNEAQ. The CDR3 length is 17 residues. J was trimmed by 4 bases and V by 1 base; bases with no gene match: 6. CDR3 bases: TGTGCCAGCAGCTTAGTCGGACAGGGGGCGCAGGGAAACACCATATATTTT. It translates to CASSLVGQGAQGNTIYF.

This chain connects TRBV27 to TRBJ2-7; D possibly matches TRBD1 or TRBD2 (5 bases each). This CDR3 comprises 13 residues. V was cut by 0 bases and J by 6 bases, with 9 bases left in between. Germline V gene sequence: CDR1 MNHEY, CDR2 SMNVEV (reference sequence). The CDR3 loop reads CASSLSRGLEQYF. Written as DNA, the CDR3 is TGTGCCAGCAGTTTATCGAGGGGCCTCGAGCAGTACTTC.

Of note for this clone: The junction shows a germline mismatch at one end, possibly a read error. Other DNA sequences in this sample translate to the same CDR3. The chain has TRBV7-2 and TRBJ2-1; D is undetermined. CDR1 is SGHTA and CDR2 is FQGNSA in the germline V gene. This CDR3 contains 14 residues. The CDR3 nucleotides read TGTGCCAGCAGCTTAGCCACTCCCTATAATGAGCAGTTCTTC. Amino acid sequence: CASSLATPYNEQFF.

This clone has just one count. The rearrangement links TRBV28 to TRBJ1-4; no firm D call. V gave up 7 bases and J gave up 8 bases, with 23 bases separating them. The V gene's germline CDR1 is MDHEN and CDR2 SYDVKM. This CDR3 region has 16 residues. For the CDR3, the DNA is TGTGCCAGCACTCTGCCCGGGAAGGGCTTGGAGGAAAAACTGTTTTTT. This codes for CASTLPGKGLEEKLFF.

This chain joins TRBV18 and TRBJ2-7; a weak D match, TRBD1 (5 bases). The V and J ends lost 2 bases and 3 bases respectively, with 11 bases between them. The germline CDR1 and CDR2 sequences are KGHSH and LQKENI. The CDR3 runs to 14 residues. CDR3 protein: CASSPVGHLYEQYF. The CDR3, as DNA: TGTGCCAGCTCACCAGTTGGACACCTCTACGAGCAGTACTTC. Filled out from reference TRBV18 and TRBJ2-7, the complete variable domain reads NAGVMQNPRHLVRRRGQEARLRCSPMKGHSHVYWYRQLPEEGLKFMVYLQKENIIDESGMPKERFSAEFPKEGPSILRIQQVVRGDSAAYFCASSPVGHLYEQYFGPGTRLTVT.

With regard to this clone: The identical CDR3 is also encoded by other nucleotide sequences in the sample. This chain joins TRBV5-1 and TRBJ2-1; no reliable D call. The V gene's germline CDR1 is SGHRS and CDR2 YFSETQ. Trimming removed 0 bases from V and 1 base from J, with 8 bases in between. The CDR3 runs to 15 residues. Here the CDR3 DNA reads TGCGCCAGCAGCTTGGAGCCGGGTTCCTACAATGAGCAGTTCTTC. Translating gives CASSLEPGSYNEQFF. The whole variable domain, filled in from reference TRBV5-1 and TRBJ2-1, reads KAGVTQTPRYLIKTRGQQVTLSCSPISGHRSVSWYQQTPGQGLQFLFEYFSETQRNKGNFPGRFSGRQFSNSRSEMNVSTLELGDSALYLCASSLEPGSYNEQFFGPGTRLTVL.

V gene TRBV5-4 combines with J gene TRBJ2-2, with D tentatively TRBD2 (5 bases). This CDR3 is built from 17 residues. CDR1 is SGHNT and CDR2 is YYREEE in the germline V gene (reference sequence). V was clipped by 4 bases and J by 4 bases, with 20 bases between them. CDR3 nucleotides: TGTGCCAGCAGCCCTCCGGGAAGGCGGGTAGGCACCGGGGAGCTGTTTTTT. This translates into CASSPPGRRVGTGELFF.

The chain combines TRBV19 with TRBJ1-1; the D is unclear. V was shortened by 1 base and J by 1 base, with 16 bases between the two germline ends. Germline lookup yields CDR1 LNHDA and CDR2 SQIVND (reference sequence). The CDR3 totals 17 residues. CDR3 sequence: CASSIVQTPGPNTEAFF. The CDR3 DNA follows: TGTGCCAGTAGTATAGTTCAAACTCCGGGCCCGAACACTGAAGCTTTCTTT. Variable domain in full (rest from reference TRBV19 and TRBJ1-1): DGGITQSPKYLFRKEGQNVTLSCEQNLNHDAMYWYRQDPGQGLRLIYYSQIVNDFQKGDIAEGYSVSREKKESFPLTVTSAQKNPTAFYLCASSIVQTPGPNTEAFFGQGTRLTVV.